This TCR beta chain appears in the sequencing data of a study of T-cell reconstitution after alpha-beta-depleted transplantation in children. Study results and limitations: Approximately two months post-transplant, alpha-beta T cells reportedly originated from several hundred expanded graft clones.

Preparation of the TCRbeta library involved a method that used unique molecular identifiers. TCRdb called the PCR reads again in MiXCR, with one record for every CDR3 protein. The profile shows almost 500,000 distinct CDR3 sequences, 10% to 13% of them singletons. CDR1 and CDR2 from the germline V gene are LGHNA and YNFKEQ. The CDR3 contains 19 residues. J lost 9 bases, V lost 0 bases, and 19 bases had no gene match. On this clonotype itself: No antigen is known for it. Being one base from a much bigger clone, this may be a read error.

This TCR came from a child younger than 10 with inherited bone marrow failure, due to receive a stem cell transplant. Sequencing was performed on PBMCs, taken before TCRalphabeta/CD19-depleted stem cell transplant. This chain uses TRBV4-2 with TRBJ2-2; the match to TRBD2 covers 7 bases. The CDR3 here is CASSQDPQTLAPFSRELFF. As DNA, the CDR3 is TGTGCCAGCAGCCAAGATCCCCAAACACTAGCGCCCTTTAGCAGGGAGCTGTTTTTT.